These 9 T cell receptor beta chains share one sample of origin, sequenced in a study of graft-versus-host responses after intestinal transplantation. The repertoire was sequenced with immunoSEQ multiplex PCR; TCRdb's copy has only in-frame clones and lacks some. The sample records about 9,800 clones, approximately 90% being singletons. The specimen was PBMCs, collected just over 42 days after intestinal transplant. Receptor source: a human patient who received an intestinal transplant, so some T cells may come from the graft donor.

The V call is TRBV6-1, the J call TRBJ1-2; 7 bases map to TRBD1. The V and J ends lost 3 bases and 3 bases, in that order; junction bases with no gene match: 7. The CDR3 loop spans 15 amino acids. From germline, CDR1 is MNHNS and CDR2 SASEGT. The DNA of the CDR3 is TGTGCCAGCAGTGACAGAGGGACAGTAGACTATGGCTACACCTTC. It translates to CASSDRGTVDYGYTF.

The gene calls are TRBV10-2 and TRBJ2-5; D is unresolved. The germline V gene has CDR1 WSHSY and CDR2 SAAADI. V was trimmed by 4 bases and J by 3 bases, leaving 12 bases between them. This CDR3 is built from 14 residues. CDR3 in DNA: TGCGCCAGCAGTGGATGGCTTGGCAAAGAGACCCAGTACTTC. Encoded protein: CASSGWLGKETQYF.

This chain joins TRBV27 and TRBJ2-5; D may be TRBD2 (6 bases). The V end was cut by 7 bases, the J end by 2 bases, with 14 bases between. From germline, CDR1 is MNHEY and CDR2 SMNVEV (reference sequence). This CDR3 is 14 amino acids long. DNA for the CDR3: TGTGCCAGCACCACGTTCGCGGGACAAGAGACCCAGTACTTC. It translates to CASTTFAGQETQYF.

This chain links TRBV21-1 with TRBJ1-2. TRBV21-1 is deemed a pseudogene. The CDR3 is made up of 11 amino acids. As DNA, the CDR3 is TGTGCCAGCAGCAAAGTCGGTGGCTACACCTTC. Translated, it gives CASSKVGGYTF.

The V and J genes are TRBV7-9 and TRBJ2-7, with 12 bases matching TRBD2. The CDR3 consists of 15 residues. The germline gives CDR1 SEHNR, CDR2 FQNEAQ (reference sequence). The junction had 5 bases not matched to a gene; V was cut back by 5 bases and J by 3 bases. CDR3 loop: CASSHRLAGDYEQYF. CDR3 bases: TGTGCCAGCAGCCATCGACTAGCGGGAGACTACGAGCAGTACTTC.

Only one count was recorded for this clone. J is TRBJ1-5 and V is TRBV21-1. TRBV21-1 is annotated as a pseudogene. The CDR3 has 17 residues. The CDR3 DNA reads as TGTGCCAGCAGTTCTCCGTTAGCTACATTGCATCATCAGCCCCAGCATTTT. Its translation is CASSSPLATLHHQPQHF.

The J gene is TRBJ1-6, the V gene TRBV5-4; D is ambiguous. The CDR3 loop spans 13 amino acids. V gave up 0 bases and J gave up 9 bases, with 7 bases separating them. CDR1 is SGHNT, CDR2 YYREEE, per germline (reference sequence). The CDR3 bases are TGTGCCAGCAGCTTGGAACTAGTTTCACCCCTCCACTTT. This codes for CASSLELVSPLHF.

This chain links TRBV27 with TRBJ1-2; the match to TRBD1 covers 8 bases. This CDR3 is built from 16 residues. V shed 3 bases, J shed 1 base, and the junction held 7 bases outside the gene matches. Germline V gives CDR1 MNHEY, CDR2 SMNVEV (reference sequence). The CDR3 DNA follows: TGTGCCAGCAGTTTCCTTCTCAGGGGGCGTAACTATGGCTACACCTTC. Translated: CASSFLLRGRNYGYTF.

The CDR3 here is CASSPLALPGWGGYTF. The DNA of the CDR3 is TGTGCCAGCAGTCCCCTTGCCTTGCCAGGGTGGGGCGGCTACACCTTC. The J gene is TRBJ1-2, the V gene TRBV27; TRBD1 is a possible D gene (5 bases). Germline-derived CDR1 and CDR2 are MNHEY and SMNVEV (reference sequence). V dropped 5 bases and J dropped 8 bases, with 24 bases sitting between them. CDR3 length: 16 amino acids.